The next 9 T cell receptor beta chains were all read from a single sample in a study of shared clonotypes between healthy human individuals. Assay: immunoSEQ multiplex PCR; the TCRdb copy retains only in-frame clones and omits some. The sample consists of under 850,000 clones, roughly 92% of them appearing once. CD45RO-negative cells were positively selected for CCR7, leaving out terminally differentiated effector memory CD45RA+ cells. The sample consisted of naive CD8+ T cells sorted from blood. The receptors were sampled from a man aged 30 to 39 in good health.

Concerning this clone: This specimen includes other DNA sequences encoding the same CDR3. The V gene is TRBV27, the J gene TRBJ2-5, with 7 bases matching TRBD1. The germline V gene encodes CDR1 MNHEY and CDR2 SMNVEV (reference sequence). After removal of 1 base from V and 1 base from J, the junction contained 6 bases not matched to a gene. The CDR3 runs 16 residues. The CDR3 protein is CASSLLGQDPQETQYF. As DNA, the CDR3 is TGTGCCAGCAGTTTATTAGGACAGGATCCCCAAGAGACCCAGTACTTC.

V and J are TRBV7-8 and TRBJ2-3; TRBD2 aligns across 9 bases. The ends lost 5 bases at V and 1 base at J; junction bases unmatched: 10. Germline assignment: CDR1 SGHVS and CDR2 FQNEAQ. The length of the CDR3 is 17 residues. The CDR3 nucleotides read TGTGCCAGCAGCCCCTTTCGAGGCGGGAGGGGCACAGATACGCAGTATTTT. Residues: CASSPFRGGRGTDTQYF.

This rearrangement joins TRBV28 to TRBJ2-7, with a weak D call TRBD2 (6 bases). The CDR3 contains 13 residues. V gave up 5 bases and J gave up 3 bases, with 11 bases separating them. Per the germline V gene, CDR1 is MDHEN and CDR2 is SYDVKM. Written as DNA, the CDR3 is TGTGCCAGCAGTCCCGGGAGACTCTACGAGCAGTACTTC. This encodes CASSPGRLYEQYF.

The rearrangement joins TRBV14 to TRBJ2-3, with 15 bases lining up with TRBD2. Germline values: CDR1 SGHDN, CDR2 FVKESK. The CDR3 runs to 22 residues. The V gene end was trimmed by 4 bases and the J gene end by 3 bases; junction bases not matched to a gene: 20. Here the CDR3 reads CASSLMKAFPGTSGRPTDTQYF. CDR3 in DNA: TGTGCCAGCAGCCTAATGAAGGCATTTCCCGGGACTAGCGGGAGGCCAACAGATACGCAGTATTTT.

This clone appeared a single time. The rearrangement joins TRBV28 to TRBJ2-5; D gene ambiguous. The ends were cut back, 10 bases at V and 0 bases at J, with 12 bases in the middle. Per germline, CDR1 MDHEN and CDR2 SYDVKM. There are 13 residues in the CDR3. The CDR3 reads CAIGPRNQETQYF. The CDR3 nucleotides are TGTGCCATCGGACCAAGAAACCAAGAGACCCAGTACTTC.

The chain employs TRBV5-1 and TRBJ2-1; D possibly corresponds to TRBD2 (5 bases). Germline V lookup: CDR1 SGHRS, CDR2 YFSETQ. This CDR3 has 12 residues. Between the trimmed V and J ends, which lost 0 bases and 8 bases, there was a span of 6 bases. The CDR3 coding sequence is TGCGCCAGCAGCTTGGTGCGGGATGAGCAGTTCTTC. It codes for CASSLVRDEQFF.

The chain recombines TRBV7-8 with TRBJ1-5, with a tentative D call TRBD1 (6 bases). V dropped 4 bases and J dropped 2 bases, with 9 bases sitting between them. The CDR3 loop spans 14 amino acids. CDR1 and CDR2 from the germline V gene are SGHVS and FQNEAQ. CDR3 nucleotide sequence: TGTGCCAGCAGCTCCAGGGGCGGCAATCAGCCCCAGCATTTT. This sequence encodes CASSSRGGNQPQHF.

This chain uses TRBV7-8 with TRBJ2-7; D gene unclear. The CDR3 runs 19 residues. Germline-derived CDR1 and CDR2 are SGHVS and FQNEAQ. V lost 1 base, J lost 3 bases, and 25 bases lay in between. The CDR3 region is CASSLVPPQEPYPIYEQYF. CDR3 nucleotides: TGTGCCAGCAGCTTAGTCCCCCCCCAAGAGCCCTACCCGATCTACGAGCAGTACTTC.

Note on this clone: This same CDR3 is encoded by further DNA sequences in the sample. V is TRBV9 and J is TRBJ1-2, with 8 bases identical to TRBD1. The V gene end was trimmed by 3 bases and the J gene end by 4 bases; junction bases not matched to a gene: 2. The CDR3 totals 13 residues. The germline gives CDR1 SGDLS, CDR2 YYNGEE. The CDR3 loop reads CASSEQGGYGYTF. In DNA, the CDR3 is TGTGCCAGCAGCGAACAGGGGGGCTATGGCTACACCTTC.